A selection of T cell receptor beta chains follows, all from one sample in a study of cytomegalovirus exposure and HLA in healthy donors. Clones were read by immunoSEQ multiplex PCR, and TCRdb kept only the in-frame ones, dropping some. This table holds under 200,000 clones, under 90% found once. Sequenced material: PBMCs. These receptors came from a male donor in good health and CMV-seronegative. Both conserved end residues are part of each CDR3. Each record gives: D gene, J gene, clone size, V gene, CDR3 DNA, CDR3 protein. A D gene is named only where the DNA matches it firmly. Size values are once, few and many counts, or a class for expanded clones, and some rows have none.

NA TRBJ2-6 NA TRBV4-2 TGTGCCAGCAGCCAAGGACAGCGAACTGGGGCCAACGTCCTGACTTTC CASSQGQRTGANVLTF
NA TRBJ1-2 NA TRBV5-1 TGCGCCAGCAGCCCGCAGACGAAGCGTCATGGCTACACCTTC CASSPQTKRHGYTF
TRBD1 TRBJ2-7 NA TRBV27 TGTGCCAGCAGTCCCATTACCGGGACAGGGACCTACGAGCAGTACTTC CASSPITGTGTYEQYF
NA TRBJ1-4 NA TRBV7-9 TGTTCCAGCAGCGTTTACAGGGACACTAATGAAAAACTGTTTTTT CSSSVYRDTNEKLFF
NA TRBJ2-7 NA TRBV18 TGTGCCAGCTCGCCTGACAGGAACTCCTACGAGCAGTACTTC CASSPDRNSYEQYF
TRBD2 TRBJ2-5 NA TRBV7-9 TGTGCCAGCAGCTTAGGTCTAGCGGAAGAGACCCAGTACTTC CASSLGLAEETQYF
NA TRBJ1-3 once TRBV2 TGTGCCAGCAGTGACAGGCGCAACTTCTCTGGAAACACCATATATTTT CASSDRRNFSGNTIYF
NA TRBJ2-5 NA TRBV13 TGTGCCAGCAGCTTAGACAGACAAGAGACCCAGTACTTC CASSLDRQETQYF
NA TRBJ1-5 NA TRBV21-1 TGTGCCAGCAGAAAGCCCTATAGCAATCAGCCCCAGCATTTT CASRKPYSNQPQHF
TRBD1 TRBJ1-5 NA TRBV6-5 TGTGCCAGCAGTTACGGTTCGACAGGGGGCAATCAGCCCCAGCATTTT CASSYGSTGGNQPQHF
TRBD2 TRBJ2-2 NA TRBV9 TGTGCCAGCAGCGTAGAGTTGTCTAGCGGGAGACGGAACACCGGGGAGCTGTTTTTT CASSVELSSGRRNTGELFF
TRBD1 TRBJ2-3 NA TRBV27 TGTGCCAGCAGAGGGGGCCTCACCACAGATACGCAGTATTTT CASRGGLTTDTQYF
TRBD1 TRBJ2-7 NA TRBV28 TGTGCCAGCAGATCGGCCGGGACAGTCCTCTACGAGCAGTACTTC CASRSAGTVLYEQYF
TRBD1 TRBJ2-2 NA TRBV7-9 TGTGCCAGCAGCTGGGACAGGGTGGCCGGGGAGCTGTTTTTT CASSWDRVAGELFF
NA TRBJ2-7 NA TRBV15 TGTGCCACCAGCAGACAAGTGGGGGTTTCGGGAGTCAAAACCTACGAGCAGTACTTC CATSRQVGVSGVKTYEQYF
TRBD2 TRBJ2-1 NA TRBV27 TGTGCCAGTGTAGCGGGGGGGCCCTACAATGAGCAGTTCTTC CASVAGGPYNEQFF
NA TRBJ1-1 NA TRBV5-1 TGCGCCAGCAGAACACGGGACACAATGAACACTGAAGCTTTCTTT CASRTRDTMNTEAFF
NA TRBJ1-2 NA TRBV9 TGTGCCAGCAGCGTACTTGGACCGGGAAACTATGGCTACACCTTC CASSVLGPGNYGYTF
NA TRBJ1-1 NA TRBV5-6 TGTGCCAGCAATGCCCTCAACCCTGGCAAGAACACTGAAGCTTTCTTT CASNALNPGKNTEAFF
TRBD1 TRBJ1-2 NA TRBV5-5 TGTGCCAGCAGCTTGGTGGTGGGGGAGACAGGGGTCTATGGCTACACCTTC CASSLVVGETGVYGYTF
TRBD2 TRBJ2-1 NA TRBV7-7 TGTGCCAGCAGCTTAGTTTTAGGGGCGGGGGGGCCTCTGGGTGAGCAGTTCTTC CASSLVLGAGGPLGEQFF
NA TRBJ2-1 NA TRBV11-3 TGTGCCAGCAGCTTAGCCGGGACAGGGATGGGACTAGCAGGGAATGAGCAGTTCTTC CASSLAGTGMGLAGNEQFF